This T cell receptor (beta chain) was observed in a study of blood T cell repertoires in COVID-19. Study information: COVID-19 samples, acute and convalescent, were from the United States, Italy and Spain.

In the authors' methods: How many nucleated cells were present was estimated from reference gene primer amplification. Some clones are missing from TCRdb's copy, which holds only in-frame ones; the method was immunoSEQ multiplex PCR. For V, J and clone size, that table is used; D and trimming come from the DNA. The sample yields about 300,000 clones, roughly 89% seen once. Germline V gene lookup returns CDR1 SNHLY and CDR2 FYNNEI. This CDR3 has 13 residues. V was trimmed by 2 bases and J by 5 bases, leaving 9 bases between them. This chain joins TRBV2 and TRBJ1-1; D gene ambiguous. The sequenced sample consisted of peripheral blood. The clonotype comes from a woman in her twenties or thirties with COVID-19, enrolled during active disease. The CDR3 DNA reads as TGTGCCAGCAGTGAATCCCCCTTAACTGAAGCTTTCTTT. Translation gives CASSESPLTEAFF.